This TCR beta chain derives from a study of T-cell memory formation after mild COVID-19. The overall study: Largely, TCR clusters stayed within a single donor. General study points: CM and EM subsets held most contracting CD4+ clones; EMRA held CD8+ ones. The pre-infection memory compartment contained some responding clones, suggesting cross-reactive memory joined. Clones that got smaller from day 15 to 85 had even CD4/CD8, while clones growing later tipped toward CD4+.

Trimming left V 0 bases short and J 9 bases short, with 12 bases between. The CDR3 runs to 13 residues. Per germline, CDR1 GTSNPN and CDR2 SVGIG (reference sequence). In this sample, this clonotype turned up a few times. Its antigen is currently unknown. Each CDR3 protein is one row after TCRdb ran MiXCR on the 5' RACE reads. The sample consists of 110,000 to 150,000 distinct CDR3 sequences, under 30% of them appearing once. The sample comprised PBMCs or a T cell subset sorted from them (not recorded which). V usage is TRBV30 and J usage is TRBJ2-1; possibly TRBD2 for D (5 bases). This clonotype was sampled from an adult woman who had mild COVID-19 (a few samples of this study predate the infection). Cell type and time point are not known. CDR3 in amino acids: CAWSVQPGSEQFF. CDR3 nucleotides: TGTGCCTGGAGTGTACAGCCGGGAAGTGAGCAGTTCTTC.